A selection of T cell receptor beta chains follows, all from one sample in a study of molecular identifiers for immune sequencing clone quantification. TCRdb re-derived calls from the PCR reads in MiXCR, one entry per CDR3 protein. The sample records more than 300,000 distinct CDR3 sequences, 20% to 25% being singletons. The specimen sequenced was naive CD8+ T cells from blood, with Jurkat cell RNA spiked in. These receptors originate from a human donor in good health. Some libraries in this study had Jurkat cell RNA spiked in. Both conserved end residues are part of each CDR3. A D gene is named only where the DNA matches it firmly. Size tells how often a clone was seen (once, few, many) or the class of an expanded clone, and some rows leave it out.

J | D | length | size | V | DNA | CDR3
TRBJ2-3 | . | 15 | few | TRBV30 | TGTGCCTGGAACAGGGGGACTACTAGCACAGATACGCAGTATTTT | CAWNRGTTSTDTQYF
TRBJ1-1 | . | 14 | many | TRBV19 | TGTGCCAGTAGTATCGGACGGGGGAACACTGAAGCTTTCTTT | CASSIGRGNTEAFF
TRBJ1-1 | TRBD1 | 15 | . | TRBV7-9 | TGTGCCAGCAGCTTAGGCGGGACAGGTAACACTGAAGCTTTCTTT | CASSLGGTGNTEAFF
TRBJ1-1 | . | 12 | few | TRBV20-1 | TGCAGTGCTGAGGGGGGTTGGGCTGAAGCTTTCTTT | CSAEGGWAEAFF
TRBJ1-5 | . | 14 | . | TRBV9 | TGTGCCAGCGGTACAGGCAACGCCAATCAGCCCCAGCATTTT | CASGTGNANQPQHF
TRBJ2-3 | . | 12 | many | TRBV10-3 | TGTGCCATCAGAGAAGACACAGATACGCAGTATTTT | CAIREDTDTQYF
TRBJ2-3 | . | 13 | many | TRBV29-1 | TGCAGCGCCGACAGGCCTAGCACAGATACGCAGTATTTT | CSADRPSTDTQYF
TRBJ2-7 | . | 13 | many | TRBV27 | TGTGCCAGCAGTTGGCGATTGGGCTACGAGCAGTACTTC | CASSWRLGYEQYF
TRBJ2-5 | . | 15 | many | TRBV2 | TGTGCCAGCAGTGAAGCGGGCACGTCCGCGTTAACCCAGTACTTC | CASSEAGTSALTQYF
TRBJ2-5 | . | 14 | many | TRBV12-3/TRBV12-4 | TGTGCCAGCAGTAGGGACAGCGGGCAAGAGACCCAGTACTTC | CASSRDSGQETQYF
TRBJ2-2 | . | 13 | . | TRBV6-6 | TGTGCCAGCAGCCCCGGGGAATCGGGGGAGCTGTTTTTT | CASSPGESGELFF
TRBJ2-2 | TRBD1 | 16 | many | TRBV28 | TGTGCCAGCACCCCTACAGGGGGAGCGAACACCGGGGAGCTGTTTTTT | CASTPTGGANTGELFF
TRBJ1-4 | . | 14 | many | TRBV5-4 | TGTGCCAGCAGCTTGGGGCGGAATAATGAAAAACTGTTTTTT | CASSLGRNNEKLFF
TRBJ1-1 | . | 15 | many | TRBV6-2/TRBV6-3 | TGTGCCAGCAGTTACTCCTCCCAGAGGGTCCCTGAAGCTTTCTTT | CASSYSSQRVPEAFF
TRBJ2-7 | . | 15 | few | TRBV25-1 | TGTGCCAGCAGTGACCCTCGGACATACACCTACGAGCAGTACTTC | CASSDPRTYTYEQYF
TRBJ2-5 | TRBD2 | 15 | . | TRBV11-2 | TGTGCCAGCAGCCGGGGACTAGCGGGGCAAGAGACCCAGTACTTC | CASSRGLAGQETQYF
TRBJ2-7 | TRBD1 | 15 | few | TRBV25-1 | TGTGCCAGCAGTGAACCCAACGGGACAGTTAAGTGGCAGTACTTC | CASSEPNGTVKWQYF
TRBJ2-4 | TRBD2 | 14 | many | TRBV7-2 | TGTGCCAGCAGCTTAGAGTCTAGCGGAAACATTCAGTACTTC | CASSLESSGNIQYF
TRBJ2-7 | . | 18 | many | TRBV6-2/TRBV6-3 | TGTGCCAGCAGTTACTATAGCCGGACCGGGACTCCACTCTACGAGCAGTACTTC | CASSYYSRTGTPLYEQYF
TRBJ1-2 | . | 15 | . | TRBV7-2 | TGTGCCAGCAGCTTATTTCAGGCCGACGCCTATGGCTACACCTTC | CASSLFQADAYGYTF
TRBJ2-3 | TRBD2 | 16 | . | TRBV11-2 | TGTGCCAGCAGCTACCTAGCGGGGGGCAATCCAGATACGCAGTATTTT | CASSYLAGGNPDTQYF
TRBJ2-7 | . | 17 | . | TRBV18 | TGTGCCAGCTCACTGACCGGGACGCAGGTTGGTTCCTACGGGCAGTACTTC | CASSLTGTQVGSYGQYF